The next 14 T cell receptor beta chains were all read from a single sample in a study of T cell responses to AZD1222 COVID-19 vaccine. Clones were read by immunoSEQ multiplex PCR, and TCRdb kept only the in-frame ones, dropping some. The table records some 150,000 clones, less than 95% of them present only once. Material: peripheral blood, obtained on day 0 of AZD1222 vaccination. The receptors stem from an adult in good health.

With respect to this clone: Other nucleotide sequences from this sample produce the same CDR3. This chain uses TRBV12-3 or TRBV12-4 with TRBJ1-2, with 7 bases fitting TRBD1. V lost 2 bases to trimming and J lost 8 bases; unmatched junction nucleotides: 2. CDR3 length equals 12 residues. CDR3 sequence: CASSLQGEGYTF. CDR3 nucleotide sequence: TGTGCCAGCAGTTTACAGGGGGAGGGCTACACCTTC.

This clone has only a few counts. The chain joins TRBV19 to TRBJ1-6, with no clear D. Germline CDR1 reads LNHDA; CDR2 reads SQIVND (reference sequence). This CDR3 comprises 13 residues. The V end was cut by 6 bases, the J end by 7 bases, with 10 bases between. CDR3 amino acids: CASSVGDNSPLHF. In DNA form, the CDR3 reads TGTGCCAGTAGCGTGGGTGACAATTCACCCCTCCACTTT.

J is TRBJ1-1 and V is TRBV7-9; D is unresolved. V lost 6 bases and J 2 bases, leaving 10 bases between the germline ends. The CDR3 is 13 amino acids. Looked up from germline, CDR1 is SEHNR and CDR2 is FQNEAQ (reference sequence). The CDR3 DNA follows: TGTGCCAGCAGGCTTACTGGTAACACTGAAGCTTTCTTT. This gives the protein CASRLTGNTEAFF.

The gene calls are TRBV7-8 and TRBJ1-3; no firm D call. Germline V gene data show CDR1 as SGHVS and CDR2 as FQNEAQ. Trimming stripped 1 base from V and 0 bases from J, with 16 bases between. This CDR3 contains 18 residues. CDR3 coding DNA: TGTGCCAGCAGCTTAGGGGCCTTAGGGCAAGTCTCTGGAAACACCATATATTTT. Amino acids: CASSLGALGQVSGNTIYF.

V and J are TRBV5-8 and TRBJ1-2, with 7 bases lining up with TRBD1. The CDR3 runs 15 residues. CDR1 is SGHTS, CDR2 YDEGEE, per germline. Unmatched junction bases numbered 10, after V lost 4 bases and J lost 4 bases. The CDR3 spells CASSVRDRTVYGYTF. The DNA of the CDR3 is TGTGCCAGCAGCGTCCGGGACAGAACAGTCTATGGCTACACCTTC.

The CDR3 region has the DNA TGTGCCAGCAGGCAGGGGTTGGTCTACGAGCAGTACTTC. It translates to CASRQGLVYEQYF. The chain uses TRBV2 and TRBJ2-7, with D maybe TRBD1 (6 bases). The CDR3 spans 13 residues. Trimming took off 6 bases at V and 3 bases at J, with 12 bases between the two ends. Germline-derived CDR1 and CDR2 are SNHLY and FYNNEI.

The chain uses TRBV5-1 and TRBJ2-5; the match to TRBD2 covers 8 bases. The CDR3 has 16 residues. CDR1 and CDR2 from the germline V gene are SGHRS and YFSETQ. V was clipped by 4 bases and J by 1 base; unmatched bases: 9. The CDR3 loop reads CASSTSGAGAQETQYF. CDR3 nucleotide sequence: TGCGCCAGCAGCACTAGCGGAGCGGGGGCCCAAGAGACCCAGTACTTC.

This chain uses TRBV11-3 with TRBJ2-5; tentatively, D is TRBD2 (5 bases). CDR1 and CDR2 from the germline V gene are SGHNT and YENEEA. There are 17 residues in the CDR3. The V end lost 3 bases, the J end lost 5 bases, and 22 bases lay between the germline ends. This CDR3 is CASSLNLLARAGETQYF. DNA for the CDR3: TGTGCCAGCAGCTTGAATCTTCTAGCCCGGGCCGGGGAGACCCAGTACTTC.

The count of this clone is one. The V gene is TRBV6-5, the J gene TRBJ1-4; perhaps TRBD1 as D (6 bases). Germline assignment: CDR1 MNHEY and CDR2 SVGAGI. V was pared by 4 bases and J by 2 bases, with 11 bases between. This CDR3 spans 15 amino acids. The chain's CDR3 is CASSSPGATNEKLFF. The CDR3 nucleotides are TGTGCCAGCAGTTCTCCAGGGGCCACTAATGAAAAACTGTTTTTT.

The rearrangement joins TRBV19 to TRBJ1-3; D uncertain. CDR1 is LNHDA, CDR2 SQIVND, per germline (reference sequence). The CDR3 totals 15 residues. The V gene lost 3 bases and the J gene lost 3 bases, with 12 bases spanning the gap. For the CDR3, the DNA is TGTGCCAGTAGTATCCCTCCAGACTATGGAAACACCATATATTTT. Translation: CASSIPPDYGNTIYF.

This chain joins TRBV2 and TRBJ2-7, with D possibly being TRBD2 (7 bases). Germline values: CDR1 SNHLY, CDR2 FYNNEI. The CDR3 covers 14 residues. The V and J ends lost 10 bases and 4 bases respectively, with 20 bases between them. The DNA for the CDR3 is TGTGCCACCAGAGGCGGGGGCCAAAGTTACGAGCAGTACTTC. Translated: CATRGGGQSYEQYF.

CDR3 in DNA: TGTGCCAGCAGCCCCGGGACAGGGGGAACAGATACGCAGTATTTT. Translation gives CASSPGTGGTDTQYF. This chain uses TRBV7-9 with TRBJ2-3; 11 nucleotides align to TRBD1. The CDR3 spans 15 residues. CDR1 and CDR2 from the germline V gene are SEHNR and FQNEAQ (reference sequence). J lost 3 bases, V lost 5 bases, and 4 bases had no gene match.

The V call is TRBV5-1, the J call TRBJ2-5; no definite D call. This CDR3 is built from 12 residues. The ends were cut back, 0 bases at V and 5 bases at J, with 5 bases in the middle. Germline V gene sequence: CDR1 SGHRS, CDR2 YFSETQ. CDR3 sequence (DNA): TGCGCCAGCAGCTTGGACTACGAGACCCAGTACTTC. This codes for CASSLDYETQYF.

This chain uses TRBV24-1 with TRBJ2-3; TRBD2 is a possible D gene (7 bases). This CDR3 comprises 15 residues. V gave up 6 bases and J gave up 2 bases, with 14 bases separating them. Per germline, CDR1 KGHDR and CDR2 SFDVKD. CDR3 sequence reads: CATSLREGHTDTQYF. The CDR3, as DNA: TGTGCCACCAGTCTGAGGGAGGGACACACAGATACGCAGTATTTT.